Below, 11 T cell receptor beta chains from the same sample are listed, as sequenced in a study of shared clonotypes between healthy human individuals. TCRdb keeps only in-frame clones here, not all; method: immunoSEQ multiplex PCR. The sample has around 2,000,000 clones; 90% to 95% are singletons. Material: naive CD4+ T cells sorted from blood. Noted subset: CD45RA+ positively selected. These receptors all stem from a man aged 18 to 30 in good health.

The CDR3, as DNA: TGTGCCACCGTGTCCGAGGACAGAGCCAACACTGAAGCTTTCTTT. Protein sequence: CATVSEDRANTEAFF. The chain links TRBV18 to TRBJ1-1, with D maybe TRBD1 (6 bases). The CDR3 extends over 15 amino acids. Germline CDR1 KGHSH, CDR2 LQKENI. Trimming cost V 10 bases and J 2 bases, with 20 bases left between them. The full variable domain, completed using reference TRBV18 and TRBJ1-1, is NAGVMQNPRHLVRRRGQEARLRCSPMKGHSHVYWYRQLPEEGLKFMVYLQKENIIDESGMPKERFSAEFPKEGPSILRIQQVVRGDSAAYFCATVSEDRANTEAFFGQGTRLTVV.

This chain uses TRBV27 with TRBJ2-7, with a possible D match to TRBD1 (6 bases). The germline V gene encodes CDR1 MNHEY and CDR2 SMNVEV (reference sequence). Trimming removed 7 bases at V and 3 bases at J, with 25 bases between. CDR3 size: 17 residues. The CDR3 DNA follows: TGTGCCAGCACCCAAACCTGGTTGGGGGCCTCGGGCTACGAGCAGTACTTC. Protein: CASTQTWLGASGYEQYF.

The chain is built from TRBV9 and TRBJ2-5; the D gene is possibly TRBD2 (6 bases). The V gene lost 1 base and the J gene lost 5 bases, with 12 bases spanning the gap. The CDR3 is 14 residues long. Germline assignment: CDR1 SGDLS and CDR2 YYNGEE. The CDR3 DNA reads TGTGCCAGCAGCGTAAACCCCCGGGAGGAGACCCAGTACTTC. Translating it yields CASSVNPREETQYF.

The chain recombines TRBV6-1 with TRBJ2-4, with D hard to call. The germline V gene has CDR1 MNHNS and CDR2 SASEGT. Trimming pared 2 bases from V and 0 bases from J, leaving 8 bases between. The CDR3 is 15 residues long. The DNA for the CDR3 is TGTGCCAGCAGTGAAATAGGGTTAGCCAAAAACATTCAGTACTTC. Translation: CASSEIGLAKNIQYF.

The V and J genes are TRBV25-1 and TRBJ2-1; D might be TRBD2 (6 bases). The CDR3 runs 14 residues. CDR1 is MGHDK, CDR2 SYGVNS, per germline. Trimming took 8 bases from V and 0 from J, leaving 11 bases between them. The CDR3 here is CASVGGSSYNEQFF. The CDR3 nucleotides are TGTGCCAGCGTCGGGGGTAGCTCCTACAATGAGCAGTTCTTC. Using reference TRBV25-1 and TRBJ2-1 for the parts outside the CDR3, the full variable domain is EADIYQTPRYLVIGTGKKITLECSQTMGHDKMYWYQQDPGMELHLIHYSYGVNSTEKGDLSSESTVSRIRTEHFPLTLESARPSHTSQYLCASVGGSSYNEQFFGPGTRLTVL.

The CDR3 DNA reads as TGTGCCACCAACCTACAGGGGGCGCCGGTCACTGAAGCTTTCTTT. Its translation is CATNLQGAPVTEAFF. The rearrangement joins TRBV10-3 to TRBJ1-1; 9 nucleotides agree with TRBD1. The V segment lost 10 bases and the J segment 4 bases; nucleotides outside the gene matches: 13. Germline values: CDR1 ENHRY, CDR2 SYGVKD. This CDR3 spans 15 amino acids.

This rearrangement joins TRBV14 to TRBJ1-1; D gene uncertain. V was pared by 0 bases and J by 7 bases, with 12 bases between. This CDR3 region has 14 residues. From germline, CDR1 is SGHDN and CDR2 FVKESK. The chain's CDR3 is CASSQDYSGFEAFF. As DNA, the CDR3 is TGTGCCAGCAGCCAAGATTACTCGGGATTTGAAGCTTTCTTT.

The chain employs TRBV5-4 and TRBJ1-1; 9 nucleotides agree with TRBD1. CDR1 is SGHNT and CDR2 is YYREEE in the germline V gene (reference sequence). After removal of 3 bases from V and 1 base from J, the junction contained 7 bases not matched to a gene. The CDR3 has 16 amino acids. Here the CDR3 DNA reads TGTGCCAGCAGCTCACCCGGGACAGGGTCGAACACTGAAGCTTTCTTT. Translation gives CASSSPGTGSNTEAFF.

This chain joins TRBV18 and TRBJ1-5, with 7 bases aligning to TRBD1. V trimming: 3 bases; J trimming: 2 bases; junction bases outside the gene matches: 4. Per the germline V gene, CDR1 is KGHSH and CDR2 is LQKENI. CDR3 length: 15 residues. The CDR3: CASSPQQGRNQPQHF. In nucleotides, the CDR3 is TGTGCCAGCTCACCGCAACAGGGGCGCAATCAGCCCCAGCATTTT.

This chain links TRBV5-1 with TRBJ2-5; no clear D. This CDR3 spans 16 amino acids. In germline, CDR1 is SGHRS, CDR2 YFSETQ. V was trimmed by 4 bases and J by 1 base, leaving 17 bases between them. The DNA of the CDR3 is TGCGCCAGCAGCGTTGGCGCTAAGGGCCTCCAAGAGACCCAGTACTTC. Translating gives CASSVGAKGLQETQYF. Complete variable domain (other parts from reference TRBV5-1 and TRBJ2-5): KAGVTQTPRYLIKTRGQQVTLSCSPISGHRSVSWYQQTPGQGLQFLFEYFSETQRNKGNFPGRFSGRQFSNSRSEMNVSTLELGDSALYLCASSVGAKGLQETQYFGPGTRLLVL.

The CDR3 bases are TGTGCCAGCAGTTTATCTGACAATAGCAATCAGCCCCAGCATTTT. This encodes CASSLSDNSNQPQHF. The chain recombines TRBV28 with TRBJ1-5; no clear D gene. Trimming removed 1 base from V and 0 bases from J, with 7 bases in between. The length of the CDR3 is 15 residues. CDR1 and CDR2 (germline): MDHEN, SYDVKM. The variable domain in full, with the rest retrieved from reference TRBV28 and TRBJ1-5, is DVKVTQSSRYLVKRTGEKVFLECVQDMDHENMFWYRQDPGLGLRLIYFSYDVKMKEKGDIPEGYSVSREKKERFSLILESASTNQTSMYLCASSLSDNSNQPQHFGDGTRLSIL.